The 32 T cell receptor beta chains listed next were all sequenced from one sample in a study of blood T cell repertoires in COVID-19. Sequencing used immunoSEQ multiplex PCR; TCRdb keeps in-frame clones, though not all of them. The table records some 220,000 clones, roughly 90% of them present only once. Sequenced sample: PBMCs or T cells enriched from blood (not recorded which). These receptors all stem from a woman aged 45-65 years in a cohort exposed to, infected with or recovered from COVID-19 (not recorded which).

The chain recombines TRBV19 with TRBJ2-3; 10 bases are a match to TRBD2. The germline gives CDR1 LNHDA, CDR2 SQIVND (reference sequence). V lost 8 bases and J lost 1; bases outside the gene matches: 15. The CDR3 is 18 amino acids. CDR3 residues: CASVGGSGRPGGTDTQYF. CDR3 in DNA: TGTGCCAGTGTAGGTGGTAGCGGGAGGCCGGGGGGCACAGATACGCAGTATTTT.

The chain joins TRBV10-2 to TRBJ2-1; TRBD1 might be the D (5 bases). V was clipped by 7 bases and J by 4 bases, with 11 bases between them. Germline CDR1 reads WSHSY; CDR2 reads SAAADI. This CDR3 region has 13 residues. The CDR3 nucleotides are TGCGCCAGCAAGGTGGGGCCGTACAATGAGCAGTTCTTC. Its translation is CASKVGPYNEQFF.

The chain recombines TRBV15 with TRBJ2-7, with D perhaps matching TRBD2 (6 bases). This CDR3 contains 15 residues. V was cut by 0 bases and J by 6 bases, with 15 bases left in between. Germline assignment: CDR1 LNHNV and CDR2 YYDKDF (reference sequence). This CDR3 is CATSRDREPGLEQYF. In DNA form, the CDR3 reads TGTGCCACCAGCAGAGACCGGGAGCCAGGGCTCGAGCAGTACTTC.

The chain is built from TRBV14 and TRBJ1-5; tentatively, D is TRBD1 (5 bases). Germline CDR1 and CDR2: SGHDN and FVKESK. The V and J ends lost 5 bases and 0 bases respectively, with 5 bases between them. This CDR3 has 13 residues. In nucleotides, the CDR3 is TGTGCCAGCAGCAGGGGTAGCAATCAGCCCCAGCATTTT. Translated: CASSRGSNQPQHF.

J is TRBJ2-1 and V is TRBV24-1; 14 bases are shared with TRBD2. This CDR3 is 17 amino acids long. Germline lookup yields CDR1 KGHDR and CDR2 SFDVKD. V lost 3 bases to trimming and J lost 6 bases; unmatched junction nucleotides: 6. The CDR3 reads CATSDPTSGGAFNEQFF. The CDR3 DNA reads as TGTGCCACCAGTGATCCGACTAGCGGGGGGGCCTTCAATGAGCAGTTCTTC.

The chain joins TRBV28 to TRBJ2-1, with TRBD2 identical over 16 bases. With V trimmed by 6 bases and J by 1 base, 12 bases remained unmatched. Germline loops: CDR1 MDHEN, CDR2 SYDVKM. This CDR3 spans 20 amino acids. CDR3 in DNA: TGTGCCAGCAGCACCACGTGGGGACTAGCGGGGGGGCGGTCCTACAATGAGCAGTTCTTC. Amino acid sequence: CASSTTWGLAGGRSYNEQFF.

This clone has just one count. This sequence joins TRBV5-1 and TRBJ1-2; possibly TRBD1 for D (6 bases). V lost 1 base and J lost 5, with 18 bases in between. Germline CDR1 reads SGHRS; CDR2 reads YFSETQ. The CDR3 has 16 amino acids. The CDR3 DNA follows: TGCGCCAGCAGCTTGCAGCCGGCAGGGGACCGATATGGCTACACCTTC. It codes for CASSLQPAGDRYGYTF. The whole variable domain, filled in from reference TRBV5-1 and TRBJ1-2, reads KAGVTQTPRYLIKTRGQQVTLSCSPISGHRSVSWYQQTPGQGLQFLFEYFSETQRNKGNFPGRFSGRQFSNSRSEMNVSTLELGDSALYLCASSLQPAGDRYGYTFGSGTRLTVV.

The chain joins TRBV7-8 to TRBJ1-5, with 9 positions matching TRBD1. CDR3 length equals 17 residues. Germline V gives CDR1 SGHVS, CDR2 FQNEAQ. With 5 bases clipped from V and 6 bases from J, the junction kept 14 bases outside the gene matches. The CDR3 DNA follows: TGTGCCAGCAGCCAAACCGGGACAGGGAGAAGTGGTCAGCCCCAGCATTTT. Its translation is CASSQTGTGRSGQPQHF.

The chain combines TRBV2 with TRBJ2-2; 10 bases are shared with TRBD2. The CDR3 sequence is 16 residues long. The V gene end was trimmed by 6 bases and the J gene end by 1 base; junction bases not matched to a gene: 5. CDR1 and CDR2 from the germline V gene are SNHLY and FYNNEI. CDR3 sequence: CASRDLAGGNTGELFF. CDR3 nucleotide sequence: TGTGCCAGCAGGGACTTAGCGGGGGGGAACACCGGGGAGCTGTTTTTT.

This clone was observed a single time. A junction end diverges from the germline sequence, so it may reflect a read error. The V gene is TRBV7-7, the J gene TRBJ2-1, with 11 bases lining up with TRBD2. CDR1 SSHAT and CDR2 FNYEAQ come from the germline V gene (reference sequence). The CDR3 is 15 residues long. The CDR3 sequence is CASSLAGGIGNEQFF. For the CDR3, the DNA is TGTGCTAGCAGCTTAGCGGGGGGGATCGGAAATGAGCAGTTCTTC.

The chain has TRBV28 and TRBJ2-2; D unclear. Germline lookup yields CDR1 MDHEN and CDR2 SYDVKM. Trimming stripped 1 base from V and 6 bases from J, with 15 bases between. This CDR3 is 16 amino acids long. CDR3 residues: CASSLSGQEAAGELFF. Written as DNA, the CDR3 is TGTGCCAGCAGTTTATCTGGGCAGGAAGCCGCCGGGGAGCTGTTTTTT.

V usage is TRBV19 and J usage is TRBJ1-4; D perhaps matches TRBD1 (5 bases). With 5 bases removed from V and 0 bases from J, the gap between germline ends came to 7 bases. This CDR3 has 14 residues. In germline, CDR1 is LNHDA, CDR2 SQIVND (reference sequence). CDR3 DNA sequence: TGTGCCAGTAGTGACAGTGCAACTAATGAAAAACTGTTTTTT. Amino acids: CASSDSATNEKLFF.

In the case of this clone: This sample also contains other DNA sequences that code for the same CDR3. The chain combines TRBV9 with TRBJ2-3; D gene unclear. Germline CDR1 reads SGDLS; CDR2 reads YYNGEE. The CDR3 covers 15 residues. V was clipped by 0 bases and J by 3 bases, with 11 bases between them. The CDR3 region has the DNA TGTGCCAGCAGCGTAGTACCTCAGAATACAGATACGCAGTATTTT. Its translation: CASSVVPQNTDTQYF.

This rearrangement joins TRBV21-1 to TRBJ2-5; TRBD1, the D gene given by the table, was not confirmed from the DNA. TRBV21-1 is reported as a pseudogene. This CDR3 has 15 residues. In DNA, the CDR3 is TGTGCCAGCAGCACTCGGACAGGTCTACAAGAGACCCAGTACTTC. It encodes CASSTRTGLQETQYF.

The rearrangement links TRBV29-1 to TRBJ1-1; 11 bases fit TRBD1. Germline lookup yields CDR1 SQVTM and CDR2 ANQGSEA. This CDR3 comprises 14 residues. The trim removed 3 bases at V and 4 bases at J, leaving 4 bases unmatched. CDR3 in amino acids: CSVDPGTGGTEAFF. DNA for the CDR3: TGCAGCGTTGACCCCGGGACAGGGGGCACTGAAGCTTTCTTT.

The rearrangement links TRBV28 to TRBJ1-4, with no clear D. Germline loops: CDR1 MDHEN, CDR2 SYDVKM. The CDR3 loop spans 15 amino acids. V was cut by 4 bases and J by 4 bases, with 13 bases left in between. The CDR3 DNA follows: TGTGCCAGCAGTTCCCAGACACTGTATAATGAAAAACTGTTTTTT. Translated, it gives CASSSQTLYNEKLFF. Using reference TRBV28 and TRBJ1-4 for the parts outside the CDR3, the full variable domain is DVKVTQSSRYLVKRTGEKVFLECVQDMDHENMFWYRQDPGLGLRLIYFSYDVKMKEKGDIPEGYSVSREKKERFSLILESASTNQTSMYLCASSSQTLYNEKLFFGSGTQLSVL.

The CDR3 loop reads CASSQYMNSPLHF. CDR3 DNA sequence: TGTGCCAGCAGCCAGTACATGAATTCACCCCTCCACTTT. V and J are TRBV7-3 and TRBJ1-6; D is uncertain. Looked up from germline, CDR1 is SGHTA and CDR2 is FQGTGA. This CDR3 has 13 amino acids. V dropped 5 bases and J dropped 7 bases, with 9 bases sitting between them.

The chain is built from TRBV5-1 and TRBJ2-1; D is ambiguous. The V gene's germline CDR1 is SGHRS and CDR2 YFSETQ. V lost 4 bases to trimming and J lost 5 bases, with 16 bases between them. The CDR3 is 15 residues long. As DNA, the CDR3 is TGCGCCAGCAGCCTCTCAGAATGGCAGAACAATGAGCAGTTCTTC. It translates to CASSLSEWQNNEQFF. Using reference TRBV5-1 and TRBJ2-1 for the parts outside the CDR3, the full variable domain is KAGVTQTPRYLIKTRGQQVTLSCSPISGHRSVSWYQQTPGQGLQFLFEYFSETQRNKGNFPGRFSGRQFSNSRSEMNVSTLELGDSALYLCASSLSEWQNNEQFFGPGTRLTVL.

The CDR3 DNA reads TGTGCCAGCAGCCCCTGGACTAGCGGGGGGTTCGAGCAGTTCTTC. It codes for CASSPWTSGGFEQFF. V gene TRBV9 combines with J gene TRBJ2-1; 14 nucleotides agree with TRBD2. With 4 bases clipped from V and 10 bases from J, the junction kept 7 bases outside the gene matches. Germline V gene data show CDR1 as SGDLS and CDR2 as YYNGEE. CDR3 length: 15 amino acids.

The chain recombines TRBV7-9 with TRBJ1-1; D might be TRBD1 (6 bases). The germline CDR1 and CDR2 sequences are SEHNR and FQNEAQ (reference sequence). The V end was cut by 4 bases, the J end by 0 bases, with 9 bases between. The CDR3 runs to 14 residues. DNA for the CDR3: TGTGCCAGCAGCTCAGGGACACTGAACACTGAAGCTTTCTTT. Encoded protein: CASSSGTLNTEAFF. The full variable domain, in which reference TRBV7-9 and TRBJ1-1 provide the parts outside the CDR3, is DTGVSQNPRHKITKRGQNVTFRCDPISEHNRLYWYRQTLGQGPEFLTYFQNEAQLEKSRLLSDRFSAERPKGSFSTLEIQRTEQGDSAMYLCASSSGTLNTEAFFGQGTRLTVV.

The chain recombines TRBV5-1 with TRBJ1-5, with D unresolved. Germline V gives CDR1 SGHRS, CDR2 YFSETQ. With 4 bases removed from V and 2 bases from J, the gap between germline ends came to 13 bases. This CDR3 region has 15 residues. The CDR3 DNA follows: TGCGCCAGCAGCCCCGACGGAGCGCGCAATCAGCCCCAGCATTTT. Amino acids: CASSPDGARNQPQHF.

CDR3 amino acids: CATSDGRVDQPQHF. DNA for the CDR3: TGTGCCACCAGTGATGGGAGGGTTGATCAGCCCCAGCATTTT. The genes are TRBV24-1 and TRBJ1-5; D gene ambiguous. The germline CDR1 and CDR2 sequences are KGHDR and SFDVKD. The CDR3 has 14 amino acids. V gave up 3 bases and J gave up 5 bases, with 10 bases separating them.

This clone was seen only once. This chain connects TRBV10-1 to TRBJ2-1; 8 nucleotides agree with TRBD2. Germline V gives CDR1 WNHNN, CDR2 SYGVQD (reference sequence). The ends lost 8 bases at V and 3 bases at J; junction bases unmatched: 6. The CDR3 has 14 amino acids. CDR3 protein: CASPGGPDYNEQFF. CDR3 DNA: TGCGCCAGCCCGGGGGGGCCAGACTACAATGAGCAGTTCTTC.

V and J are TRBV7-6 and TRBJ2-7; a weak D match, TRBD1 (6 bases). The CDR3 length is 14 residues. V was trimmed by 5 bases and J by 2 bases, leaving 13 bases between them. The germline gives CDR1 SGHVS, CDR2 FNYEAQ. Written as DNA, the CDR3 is TGTGCCAGCAGCACATCCAGGGGACCCTACGAGCAGTACTTC. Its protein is CASSTSRGPYEQYF.

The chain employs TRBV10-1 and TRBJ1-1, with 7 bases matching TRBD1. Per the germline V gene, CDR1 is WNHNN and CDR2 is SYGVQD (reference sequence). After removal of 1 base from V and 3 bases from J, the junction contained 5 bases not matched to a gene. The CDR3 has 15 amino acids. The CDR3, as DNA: TGCGCCAGCAGTGAGTACAGGGGAGGACACACTGAAGCTTTCTTT. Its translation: CASSEYRGGHTEAFF.

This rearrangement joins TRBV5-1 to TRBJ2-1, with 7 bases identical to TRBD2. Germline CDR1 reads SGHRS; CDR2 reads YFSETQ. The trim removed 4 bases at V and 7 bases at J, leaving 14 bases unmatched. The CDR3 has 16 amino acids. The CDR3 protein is CASSQSGTSGRNEQFF. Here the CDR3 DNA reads TGCGCCAGCAGCCAGAGCGGGACCAGTGGGAGGAATGAGCAGTTCTTC.

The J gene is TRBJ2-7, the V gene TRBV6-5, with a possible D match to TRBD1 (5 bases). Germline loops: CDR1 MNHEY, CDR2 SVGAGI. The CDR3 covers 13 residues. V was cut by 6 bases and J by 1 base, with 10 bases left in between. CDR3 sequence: CASSSPGSYEQYF. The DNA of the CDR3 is TGTGCCAGCAGCTCGCCAGGGTCCTACGAGCAGTACTTC.

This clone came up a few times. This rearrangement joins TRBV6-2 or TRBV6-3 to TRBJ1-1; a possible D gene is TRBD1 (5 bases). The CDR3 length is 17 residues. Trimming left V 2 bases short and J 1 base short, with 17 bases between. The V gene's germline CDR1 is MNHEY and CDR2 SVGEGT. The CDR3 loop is CASSYRRGFLSNTEAFF. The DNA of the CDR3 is TGTGCCAGCAGTTACCGACGGGGGTTCCTCTCGAACACTGAAGCTTTCTTT.

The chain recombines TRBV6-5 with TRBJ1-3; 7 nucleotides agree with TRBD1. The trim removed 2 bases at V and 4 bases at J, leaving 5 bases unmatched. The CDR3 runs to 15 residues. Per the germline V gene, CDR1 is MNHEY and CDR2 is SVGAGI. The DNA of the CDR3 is TGTGCCAGCAGTTACAAGACAGGGCGCGGAAACACCATATATTTT. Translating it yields CASSYKTGRGNTIYF.

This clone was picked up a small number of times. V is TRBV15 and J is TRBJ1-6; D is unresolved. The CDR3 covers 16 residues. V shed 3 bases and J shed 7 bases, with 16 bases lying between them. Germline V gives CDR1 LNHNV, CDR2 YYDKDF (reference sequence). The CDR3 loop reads CATSRGTVVPNSPLHF. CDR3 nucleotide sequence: TGTGCCACCAGCAGGGGCACAGTGGTTCCAAATTCACCCCTCCACTTT. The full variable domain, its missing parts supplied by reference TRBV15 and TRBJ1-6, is DAMVIQNPRYQVTQFGKPVTLSCSQTLNHNVMYWYQQKSSQAPKLLFHYYDKDFNNEADTPDNFQSRRPNTSFCFLDIRSPGLGDTAMYLCATSRGTVVPNSPLHFGNGTRLTVT.

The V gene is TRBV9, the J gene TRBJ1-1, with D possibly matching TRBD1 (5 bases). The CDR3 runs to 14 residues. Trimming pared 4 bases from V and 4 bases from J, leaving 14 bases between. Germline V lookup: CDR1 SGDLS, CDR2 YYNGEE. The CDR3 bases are TGTGCCAGCAGCCCAAGGGAGGGGACCACTGAAGCTTTCTTT. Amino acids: CASSPREGTTEAFF.

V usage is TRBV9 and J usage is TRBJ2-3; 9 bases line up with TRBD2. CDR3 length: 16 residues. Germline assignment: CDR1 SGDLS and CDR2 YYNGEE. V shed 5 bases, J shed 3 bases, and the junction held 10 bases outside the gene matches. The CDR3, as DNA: TGTGCCAGCAGTCAGGTCGGCGGGGGGGCAACAGATACGCAGTATTTT. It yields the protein CASSQVGGGATDTQYF. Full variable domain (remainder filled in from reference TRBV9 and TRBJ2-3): DSGVTQTPKHLITATGQRVTLRCSPRSGDLSVYWYQQSLDQGLQFLIQYYNGEERAKGNILERFSAQQFPDLHSELNLSSLELGDSALYFCASSQVGGGATDTQYFGPGTRLTVL.